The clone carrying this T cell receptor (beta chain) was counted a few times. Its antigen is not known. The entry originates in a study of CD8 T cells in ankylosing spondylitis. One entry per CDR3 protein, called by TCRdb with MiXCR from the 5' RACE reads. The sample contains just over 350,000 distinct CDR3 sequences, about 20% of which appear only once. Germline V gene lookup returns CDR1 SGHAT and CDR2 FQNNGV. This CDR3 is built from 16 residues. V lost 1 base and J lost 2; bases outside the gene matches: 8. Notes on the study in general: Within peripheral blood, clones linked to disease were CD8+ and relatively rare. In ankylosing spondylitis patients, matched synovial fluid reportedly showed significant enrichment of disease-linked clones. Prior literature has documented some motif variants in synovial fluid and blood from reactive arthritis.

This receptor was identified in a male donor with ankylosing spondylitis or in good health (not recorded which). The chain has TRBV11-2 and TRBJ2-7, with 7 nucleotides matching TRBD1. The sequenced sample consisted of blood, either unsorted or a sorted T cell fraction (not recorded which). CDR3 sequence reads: CASSLGGVGQPYEQYF. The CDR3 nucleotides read TGTGCCAGCAGCTTAGGAGGTGTGGGACAGCCCTACGAGCAGTACTTC.